This T cell receptor (beta chain) was retrieved from a study of blood T cell repertoires in COVID-19. On the study more broadly: T cells, B-cell-depleted T cells, or PBMCs provided the cDNA or gDNA that served as material.

Authors' data handling: Amplification with reference gene primers provided the estimates of nucleated cell counts. Libraries were prepared by immunoSEQ multiplex PCR; TCRdb keeps only in-frame clonotypes and omits some of them. V and J calls and clone size are copied from that table; D and trimming were computed from the DNA. This sample carries 120,000 or so clones, around nine tenths of them seen once, and the ten largest clones take roughly 1.2%. Only a few counts were recorded for this clone. The junction shows a germline mismatch at one end, possibly a read error. CDR3 length equals 14 residues. Germline CDR1 is SGHTA and CDR2 is FQGNSA.

The sequence came from an elderly woman with acute or convalescent COVID-19. The chain carries TRBV7-2 and TRBJ2-7; 7 bases agree with TRBD2. Sequenced material: peripheral blood. The CDR3 loop is CASSLDSVGRALIF. CDR3 nucleotides: TGTGCCAGCAGCTTAGATAGCGTAGGGAGGGCCCTAATCTTC.